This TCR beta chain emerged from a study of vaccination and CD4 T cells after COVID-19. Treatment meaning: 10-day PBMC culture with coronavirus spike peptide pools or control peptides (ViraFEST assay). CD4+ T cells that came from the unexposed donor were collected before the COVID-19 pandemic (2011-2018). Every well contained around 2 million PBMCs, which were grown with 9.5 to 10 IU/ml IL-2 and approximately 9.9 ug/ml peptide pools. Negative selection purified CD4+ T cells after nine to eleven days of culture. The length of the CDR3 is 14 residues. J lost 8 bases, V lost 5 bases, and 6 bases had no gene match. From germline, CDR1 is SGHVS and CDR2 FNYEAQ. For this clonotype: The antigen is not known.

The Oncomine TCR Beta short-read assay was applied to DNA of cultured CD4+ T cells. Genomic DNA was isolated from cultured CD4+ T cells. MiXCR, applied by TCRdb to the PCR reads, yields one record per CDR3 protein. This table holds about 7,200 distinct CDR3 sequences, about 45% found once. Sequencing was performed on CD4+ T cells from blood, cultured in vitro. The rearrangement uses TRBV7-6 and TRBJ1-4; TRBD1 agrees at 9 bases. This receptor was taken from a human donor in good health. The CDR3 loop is CASSLGQGREKLFF. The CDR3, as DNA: TGTGCCAGCAGCCTAGGACAGGGGAGGGAAAAACTGTTTTTT.